One and the same sample provided the 4 T cell receptor beta chains below, sequenced in a study of shared clonotypes between healthy human individuals (dated by TCRdb to between 2020 and 2021). The library was obtained by the immunoSEQ multiplex PCR assay. TCRdb limited this immuneACCESS table to in-frame rearrangements with V and J called. A share of clones is missing; checked studies link under half to unresolved V genes, and the rest is unexplained. The sample contains around 690,000 clones, 90% of them found a single time. The top ten clonotypes cover 34% of the sample. The sample comprised memory CD8+ T cells from PBMCs. The sample's cell subset or site label is to be understood as: CD45RO+ cells pooled with CCR7-negative TemRA cells. These receptors were taken from a young man in good health. Some clones in this sample may be carry-over from other donors' samples.

This sequence joins TRBV6-5 and TRBJ2-3; TRBD2 might be the D (5 bases). With 0 bases removed from V and 6 bases from J, the gap between germline ends came to 13 bases. From germline, CDR1 is MNHEY and CDR2 SVGAGI. The CDR3 runs 15 residues. This CDR3 is CASSYSPPRGDTQYF. The CDR3 DNA is TGTGCCAGCAGTTACTCGCCACCCAGAGGGGATACGCAGTATTTT.

A remark on this clone: Other DNA sequences in this sample translate to the same CDR3. This rearrangement joins TRBV28 to TRBJ2-7; 8 bases match TRBD1. The trim removed 4 bases at V and 1 base at J, leaving 0 bases unmatched. Germline CDR1 reads MDHEN; CDR2 reads SYDVKM. This CDR3 has 13 amino acids. CDR3 coding DNA: TGTGCCAGCAGTTGGACAGGGTCCTACGAGCAGTACTTC. It is translated as CASSWTGSYEQYF. Based on the CDR3 plus reference TRBV28 and TRBJ2-7, the full variable domain is DVKVTQSSRYLVKRTGEKVFLECVQDMDHENMFWYRQDPGLGLRLIYFSYDVKMKEKGDIPEGYSVSREKKERFSLILESASTNQTSMYLCASSWTGSYEQYFGPGTRLTVT.

This chain joins TRBV6-5 and TRBJ2-3; TRBD2 matches 7 bases. This CDR3 contains 14 residues. After removal of 6 bases from V and 3 bases from J, the junction contained 6 bases not matched to a gene. CDR1 and CDR2 (germline): MNHEY, SVGAGI. For the CDR3, the DNA is TGTGCCAGCAGACCGAGCGGGGTGACAGATACGCAGTATTTT. Protein sequence: CASRPSGVTDTQYF.

The V call is TRBV19, the J call TRBJ1-5; D uncertain. This CDR3 comprises 15 residues. Deletions cut 5 bases from V and 3 bases from J, with 14 bases between. CDR1 is LNHDA, CDR2 SQIVND, per germline (reference sequence). CDR3 coding DNA: TGTGCCAGTAGTCCCGACCGGGCGGACAATCAGCCCCAGCATTTT. Translation gives CASSPDRADNQPQHF.